The TCR beta chain described here comes from a study of blood T cell dynamics during melanoma immunotherapy (TCRdb year 2020). With regard to the full study: The patients had metastatic melanoma and were given first-line pembrolizumab or nivolumab plus ipilimumab as standard of care in the United Kingdom. To identify early correlates of response, the study profiled peripheral T cell receptor repertoires in patients with metastatic melanoma before and after one cycle of checkpoint inhibitor therapy. Consecutive patients formed a training cohort, and a further independent group of patients from the same centre was pooled into an external validation set. Broad study findings and their caveats: The relatively small sample size was acknowledged as potentially limiting generalization of the results. Whether the T cell clones driving repertoire changes were melanoma-specific or reflected general immune activation could not be determined in the study. The change in cfDNA rearrangement efficiency score from T0 to W3 rose in patients achieving disease control but not in progressors, suggesting increased peripheral T cell turnover.

This clone was picked up a small number of times. Its specific antigen is unknown. Base qualities are not provided; no much larger clone lies one nucleotide away. The time point label, read with the paper, signifies: week 3, after first cycle of checkpoint inhibitor. Blood samples were taken at two points: before treatment (T0) and at week 3 (W3), which came after the first cycle of checkpoint blockade. Except for a couple of patients with rapid clinical progression, response was assessed 12 weeks after the first infusion by RECIST 1.1; disease control meant complete response, partial response or stable disease. Any patient who had received prior systemic cancer treatment, was on concomitant immunosuppressant therapy or had synchronous other active malignancies was excluded. To track both circulating cells and T cell turnover, TCR beta was sequenced from bulk PBMC as well as from plasma cell-free DNA.

A fixed 40 ng of plasma cell-free DNA was loaded for every cfDNA sample. The immunoSEQ TCRb Assay kit was used according to manufacturer instructions to amplify TCR beta CDR3 sequences from genomic DNA. The KAPA Library Quantification Kit for Illumina platforms was used to quantify the pooled libraries by qPCR. Pooled libraries were sequenced on an Illumina NextSeq 500, clustered at roughly 0.55-1.1 pM. The paper's processing steps were these. The TCR data were analyzed using immunoSEQ ANALYZER and the R LymphoSeq package. A rearrangement efficiency score was calculated as productive divided by the sum of productive and non-productive CDR3 sequences. Clonality was assessed using the Gini coefficient and diversity using the Renyi index at alpha=1, with pairwise comparisons between timepoints within each patient. In LymphoSeq, clonal relatedness was computed with an edit distance of 3 and repertoire similarity was computed with the Bhattacharyya coefficient. To classify response, a linear discriminant analysis based on week-3 changes in clonality and diversity was built using the R MASS and caret packages. TCRdb carries this immuneACCESS record with in-frame sequences only. Its versions omit some clonotypes, under half of them owing to an unresolved V gene in the studies checked, with the rest unexplained. D and trimming come from the DNA, and the V and J calls and clone size come from that table. Per the sample table, the count is 40 clones.

Material: cell-free DNA from blood, obtained from a patient treated with checkpoint blockade. The sample's cell subset or site label is to be understood as: plasma cell-free DNA. The origin of this receptor is a human donor with melanoma. Some clones in this sample may be carry-over from other donors' samples.

For the CDR3, the sequence is CASGCTTAGQSRANVLTF. The nucleotides are TGTGCTAGTGGTTGTACAACTGCAGGACAAAGTCGGGCCAACGTCCTGACTTTC. Recombination connected TRBV12-5 to TRBJ2-6; the D gene is possibly TRBD1, with 5 bases matching. The CDR3, from cysteine to phenylalanine, totals 18 residues. Just the 54-base CDR3 DNA is kept, in frame starting at base 1. Trimming at the junction amounts to 4 bases on V and 5 bases on J, and the germline ends lie 21 bases apart. The CDR1 and CDR2 encoded by the germline V gene are LGHNT and FRNRAP.